The entry that follows covers one T cell receptor (beta chain) sequence. This clone appeared once. No antigen is known for it. Per-base quality was not reported, and no clone a single base away is much larger than it. The data derive from a study of cytomegalovirus exposure and HLA in healthy donors (dated by TCRdb to the late 2010s). General notes on the study: The roughly 670 repertoires of the first cohort and the 95 to 150 validation repertoires were produced on the same platform, according to a later analysis. Besides the first cohort of 500 to 700 subjects, a separate validation cohort made up of over 100 different subjects was used. The study aimed to test whether cataloging public T cell receptors could reveal signatures of past pathogen exposure. High-throughput TCR immunosequencing, statistical association of individual TCRs with disease status, and machine learning were combined to predict cytomegalovirus infection status. General conclusions and limits of the study: In the study, some 160 TCR beta chains were listed as associated with cytomegalovirus. Most TCR sequences were observed very rarely across donors, whereas some public TCRs were present in many individuals. In vitro tests confirmed that a few of the cytomegalovirus-associated TCR beta chains recognize cytomegalovirus antigens. A later analysis found that TCRs clustered in the first cohort also tended to co-occur in the roughly 120 validation repertoires, with approximately 94% of cluster scores above 0. According to the authors, the approach could potentially be generalized to other disease states and immunological phenotypes. The validation cohort had no HLA typing available for a later analysis, so co-occurrence within that cohort was assessed over all 110 or so repertoires. Cytomegalovirus status was reported to be diagnosed by the classifier with high specificity and sensitivity in both the original and validation cohorts.

From V the trimming removes 0 bases and from J it removes 2 bases, while the gene matches leave 9 bases of the junction unaccounted for. The CDR3 runs 19 amino acids, cysteine and phenylalanine included. Only CDR3 DNA remains: 57 bases, in frame from the first base. The germline V gene gives CDR1 as MGHRA and CDR2 as YSYEKL. The donors belonged to the validation cohort of 90 to 150 subjects, which was separate from the approximately 660-subject first cohort. Library preparation employed the immunoSEQ multiplex PCR assay. As for the authors' bioinformatics: A statistical classification framework was developed to diagnose cytomegalovirus status using the catalog of TCR beta chain sequences. Not all clones reach the TCRdb copy of this immuneACCESS table, which keeps in-frame sequences only. Checked studies attribute under half of the gap to unresolved V genes and leave the rest unexplained. The DNA was the basis for D and trimming; V, J and clone size are from that table. The sample records 250,000 to 300,000 clones, around 85% of which are singletons. Approximately 1% of the sample lies in the top ten.

The chain links TRBV4-1 with TRBJ2-6, and 8 junction bases match TRBD1. This clonotype was obtained from a woman aged 18-30 years in good health and CMV-seronegative. The material sequenced was PBMCs. The sequenced DNA is TGCGCCAGCAGCCAAGAAGGGCAGGGGGCTCGGACTGGGGCCAACGTCCTGACTTTC. This translates into CASSQEGQGARTGANVLTF.